This T cell receptor (beta chain) was found in a study of post-analysis software for immune sequencing data. At the level of the study: Relapsing-remitting, secondary progressive and progressive-relapsing forms of multiple sclerosis all featured among disease courses. General observations from the study: There were a few TRBV segments more frequent in patients than controls, and TRBV5-6, TRBV5-1 and TRBV20-1 were among them. When compared against controls, multiple sclerosis patients showed significantly lower normalized Chao1 diversity.

A remark on this clonotype: Its antigen is not identified.

TCR beta libraries were prepared from cDNA with unique molecular identifiers. MiXCR, run by TCRdb on the PCR reads, gives a single entry per CDR3 protein. The table has 750,000 to 950,000 distinct CDR3 sequences, around 46% seen once. Germline V CDR1 and CDR2: SGHAT, FQNNGV. CDR3 length: 12 residues. V lost 3 bases, J lost 8 bases, and 2 bases stayed unmatched. Sequenced: blood. The TCR originated in a girl under 18 with multiple sclerosis. This sequence joins TRBV11-2 and TRBJ2-3, with 7 bases that match TRBD1. For the CDR3, the DNA is TGTGCCAGCAGCTTCGAGGGGGCTACGCAGTATTTT. It specifies CASSFEGATQYF.